Listed below are T cell receptor beta chains from one sample, sequenced in a study of cytomegalovirus exposure and HLA in healthy donors. Only in-frame clones appear in the TCRdb table, and some are missing; sequencing was by immunoSEQ multiplex PCR. The sample gives roughly 120,000 clones, roughly 9% of which show up once; over 2.5% is in the top ten. The sample comprised PBMCs. All receptors derive from a man younger than 45 in good health and CMV-seronegative. CDR3s include the opening cysteine and the closing phenylalanine or tryptophan. A D gene is named only where the DNA matches it firmly. Size is omitted from some rows. Given values are once, few, many or a class for expanded clones.

size	V	J	D	CDR3	DNA
-	TRBV11-2	TRBJ2-1	-	CASNPRGGATSLLFF	TGTGCCAGCAACCCTAGGGGGGGAGCAACTAGTTTACTGTTCTTC
few	TRBV30	TRBJ1-1	TRBD1	CAWSERTGSKVTEAFF	TGTGCCTGGAGTGAGAGGACAGGGTCGAAAGTAACTGAAGCTTTCTTT
-	TRBV25-1	TRBJ1-4	-	CASSEFGGKGKKLFF	TGTGCCAGCAGTGAATTCGGAGGGAAGGGGAAAAAACTGTTTTTT
-	TRBV21-1	TRBJ2-1	-	CASTGGAGDNEQFF	TGTGCCAGCACCGGAGGAGCGGGAGATAATGAGCAGTTCTTC
few	TRBV5-5	TRBJ2-1	TRBD2	CASHLKPLRAGGNEQFF	TGTGCCAGCCACCTAAAGCCCCTTAGAGCGGGGGGCAATGAGCAGTTCTTC
-	TRBV18	TRBJ2-1	TRBD2	CASSHVSSGAYNEQFF	TGTGCCAGCTCACACGTCTCAAGCGGGGCCTACAATGAGCAGTTCTTC
few	TRBV29-1	TRBJ1-3	TRBD1	CSVDPTGSGNTIYF	TGCAGCGTTGACCCGACAGGGAGCGGAAACACCATATATTTT
-	TRBV2	TRBJ2-1	-	CASIPEVTYNEQFF	TGTGCCAGCATCCCGGAGGTAACCTACAATGAGCAGTTCTTC
-	TRBV14	TRBJ1-6	-	CASSPRGNSPLHF	TGTGCCAGCAGCCCGCGGGGTAATTCACCCCTCCACTTT
few	TRBV28	TRBJ2-3	-	CASSRVGFTDTQYF	TGTGCCAGCAGTCGAGTCGGGTTCACAGATACGCAGTATTTT
few	TRBV19	TRBJ2-7	-	CASSIRDRAYEQYF	TGTGCCAGTAGTATCCGAGACAGAGCCTACGAGCAGTACTTC
-	TRBV11-2	TRBJ2-5	TRBD1	CASSLFPGQGKETQYF	TGTGCCAGCAGCTTATTCCCGGGACAGGGGAAAGAGACCCAGTACTTC
-	TRBV14	TRBJ1-1	TRBD1	CASSHDPGGTEAFF	TGTGCCAGCAGCCATGACCCAGGGGGAACTGAAGCTTTCTTT
few	TRBV2	TRBJ2-7	-	CASTKTGNSEQYF	TGTGCCAGCACCAAGACAGGTAATTCCGAGCAGTACTTC
-	TRBV7-9	TRBJ1-1	TRBD1	CASSLAQGESFF	TGTGCCAGCAGCTTAGCACAGGGGGAATCTTTCTTT
-	TRBV4-1	TRBJ1-6	-	CASSPGAVNSPLHF	TGCGCCAGCAGCCCAGGGGCAGTCAATTCACCCCTCCACTTT
-	TRBV25-1	TRBJ1-2	-	CASSEYNRGGGYTF	TGTGCCAGCAGTGAATACAATAGGGGAGGTGGCTACACCTTC
-	TRBV11-3	TRBJ2-5	-	CASSPPLAADQETQYF	TGTGCCAGCAGCCCGCCCCTGGCTGCGGACCAAGAGACCCAGTACTTC
-	TRBV7-2	TRBJ2-3	TRBD2	CASSLGLAFDTQYF	TGTGCCAGCAGCTTGGGACTAGCGTTTGATACGCAGTATTTT
few	TRBV18	TRBJ2-3	-	CASSPFSTGMRDTQYF	TGTGCCAGCTCACCATTTTCGACAGGAATGAGAGATACGCAGTATTTT
-	TRBV27	TRBJ2-2	TRBD2	CASSLRVLAGGSNTGELFF	TGTGCCAGCAGTTTACGTGTACTAGCGGGGGGCTCGAACACCGGGGAGCTGTTTTTT
-	TRBV30	TRBJ2-5	-	CAWSGEWAMYF	TGTGCCTGGAGCGGGGAATGGGCAATGTACTTC
few	TRBV27	TRBJ1-6	-	CASRDRQGFNSPLHF	TGTGCCAGCCGTGACCGCCAGGGTTTCAATTCACCCCTCCACTTT
-	TRBV7-9	TRBJ1-1	TRBD1	CASSLMGRGWTEAFF	TGTGCCAGTAGCTTAATGGGCAGGGGGTGGACTGAAGCTTTCTTT
-	TRBV5-5	TRBJ2-1	TRBD2	CASSPRAGLSYNEQFF	TGTGCCAGCAGCCCGAGGGCGGGACTAAGCTACAATGAGCAGTTCTTC
few	TRBV5-5	TRBJ2-5	-	CASSLASVRQETQYF	TGTGCCAGCAGCTTGGCCTCTGTCAGACAAGAGACCCAGTACTTC
few	TRBV7-9	TRBJ2-5	TRBD2	CASSEGTSGYQETQYF	TGTGCCAGCAGCGAAGGGACTAGCGGGTACCAAGAGACCCAGTACTTC
few	TRBV10-3	TRBJ1-2	-	CAISEDGRYGYTF	TGTGCCATCAGTGAAGATGGGAGATATGGCTACACCTTC
few	TRBV21-1	TRBJ1-2	-	CAESGYTF	TGTGCTGAGTCTGGCTACACCTTC
few	TRBV7-9	TRBJ1-3	-	CASSRSQGSSGNTIYF	TGTGCCAGCAGCCGCTCTCAGGGGAGCTCTGGAAACACCATATATTTT
-	TRBV6-5	TRBJ1-5	-	CASSYRQGGQPQHF	TGTGCCAGCAGTTATAGGCAGGGCGGACAGCCCCAGCATTTT
-	TRBV5-4	TRBJ1-2	-	CASSRAVRGGYTF	TGTGCCAGCAGCCGCGCGGTCCGCGGGGGCTACACCTTC
-	TRBV30	TRBJ2-1	-	CAWSPLVREQFF	TGTGCCTGGAGCCCCTTAGTGAGAGAGCAGTTCTTC
-	TRBV4-1	TRBJ2-3	-	CASSLHGRGRPPDTQYF	TGCGCCAGCAGCCTCCACGGGAGGGGGCGCCCCCCAGATACGCAGTATTTT
-	TRBV12-5	TRBJ2-7	TRBD1	CASGADRVGSEQYF	TGTGCTAGTGGTGCCGACAGGGTCGGGTCCGAGCAGTACTTC
-	TRBV18	TRBJ1-3	-	CASSPLESGNTIYF	TGTGCCAGCTCACCACTCGAGTCTGGAAACACCATATATTTT
-	TRBV19	TRBJ2-1	-	CASSIGAGNEQFF	TGTGCCAGTAGTATAGGGGCCGGCAATGAGCAGTTCTTC
few	TRBV7-2	TRBJ1-1	-	CASSLDGIGSKNTEAFF	TGTGCCAGCAGCTTAGACGGGATCGGAAGCAAGAACACTGAAGCTTTCTTT
few	TRBV13	TRBJ2-7	TRBD2	CASSWEGKYEQYF	TGTGCCAGCAGCTGGGAGGGGAAGTACGAGCAGTACTTC
few	TRBV6-5	TRBJ1-1	-	CASSRPARAFF	TGTGCCAGCAGTCGACCGGCGAGGGCTTTCTTT